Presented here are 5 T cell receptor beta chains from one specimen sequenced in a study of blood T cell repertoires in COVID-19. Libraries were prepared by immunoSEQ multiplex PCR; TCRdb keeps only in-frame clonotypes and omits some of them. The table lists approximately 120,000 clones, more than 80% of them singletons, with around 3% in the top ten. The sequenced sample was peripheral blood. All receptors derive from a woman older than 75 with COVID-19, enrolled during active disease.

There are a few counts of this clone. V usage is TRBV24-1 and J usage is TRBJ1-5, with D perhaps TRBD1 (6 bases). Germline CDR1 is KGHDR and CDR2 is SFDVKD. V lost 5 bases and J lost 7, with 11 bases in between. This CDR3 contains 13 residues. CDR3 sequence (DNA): TGTGCCACCAGTGTATCAGGGGAGCAGCCCCAGCATTTT. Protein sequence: CATSVSGEQPQHF.

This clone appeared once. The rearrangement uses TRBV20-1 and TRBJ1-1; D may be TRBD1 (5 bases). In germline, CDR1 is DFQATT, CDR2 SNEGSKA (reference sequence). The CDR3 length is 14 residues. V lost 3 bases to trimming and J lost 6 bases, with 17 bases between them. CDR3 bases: TGCAGTGCTAGTTCTTCAGGGATAGTGGCTGAAGCTTTCTTT. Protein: CSASSSGIVAEAFF.

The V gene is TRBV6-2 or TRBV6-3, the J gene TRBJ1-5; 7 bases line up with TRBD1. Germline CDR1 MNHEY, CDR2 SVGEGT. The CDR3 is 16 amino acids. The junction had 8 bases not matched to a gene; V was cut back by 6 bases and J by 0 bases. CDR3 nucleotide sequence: TGTGCCAGCAGCGACGGGACAGCTAATAGCAATCAGCCCCAGCATTTT. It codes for CASSDGTANSNQPQHF.

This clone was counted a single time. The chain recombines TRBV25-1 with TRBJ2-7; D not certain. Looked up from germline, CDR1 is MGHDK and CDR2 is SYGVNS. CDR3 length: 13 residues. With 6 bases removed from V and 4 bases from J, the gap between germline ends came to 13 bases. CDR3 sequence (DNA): TGTGCCAGCAGCCCACAGCAGGCTTACGAGCAGTACTTC. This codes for CASSPQQAYEQYF.

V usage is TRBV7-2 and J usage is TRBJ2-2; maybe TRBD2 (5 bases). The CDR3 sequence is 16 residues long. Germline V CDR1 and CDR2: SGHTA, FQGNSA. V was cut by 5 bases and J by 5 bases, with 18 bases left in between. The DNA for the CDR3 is TGTGCCAGCAGCGGAGTAGGACTCCTGAAAACCGGGGAGCTGTTTTTT. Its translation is CASSGVGLLKTGELFF.